The T cell receptor (beta chain) described here comes from a study of cytomegalovirus exposure and HLA in healthy donors. The CDR3 consists of 14 residues. The V gene's germline CDR1 is KGHSH and CDR2 LQKENI. V lost 6 bases, J lost 6 bases, and 14 bases lay in between. About this clone itself: Its specificity is not known.

Whole-study results and caveats: Specificity for CMV antigens was confirmed in vitro for a few of the CMV-associated chains. Most sequenced TCRs were rare (though some public TCRs occurred in many donors). According to the study, roughly 180 TCR beta chains were cytomegalovirus-associated.

Data came from immunoSEQ multiplex PCR; TCRdb stores just in-frame clones and leaves some out. Among around 60,000 clones listed, about 95% were seen once. This TCR was sampled from a young woman in good health and CMV-seronegative. V usage is TRBV18 and J usage is TRBJ2-2, with TRBD2 as a possible D gene (5 bases). Sample: PBMCs. CDR3 protein: CASSPRTGAGELFF. The CDR3 bases are TGTGCCAGCTCCCCTAGGACTGGGGCCGGGGAGCTGTTTTTT.